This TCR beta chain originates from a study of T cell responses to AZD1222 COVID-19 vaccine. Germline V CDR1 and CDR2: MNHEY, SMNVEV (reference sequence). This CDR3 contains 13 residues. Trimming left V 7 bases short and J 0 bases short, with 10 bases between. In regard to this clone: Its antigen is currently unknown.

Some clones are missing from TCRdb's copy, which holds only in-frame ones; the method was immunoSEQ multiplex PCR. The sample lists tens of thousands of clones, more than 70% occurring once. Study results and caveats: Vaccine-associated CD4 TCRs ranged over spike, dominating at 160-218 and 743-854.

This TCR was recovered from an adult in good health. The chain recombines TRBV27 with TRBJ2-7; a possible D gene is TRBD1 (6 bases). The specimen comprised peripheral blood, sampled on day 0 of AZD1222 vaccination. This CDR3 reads CASTTGSSYEQYF. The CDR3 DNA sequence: TGTGCCAGCACCACAGGGAGCTCCTACGAGCAGTACTTC.